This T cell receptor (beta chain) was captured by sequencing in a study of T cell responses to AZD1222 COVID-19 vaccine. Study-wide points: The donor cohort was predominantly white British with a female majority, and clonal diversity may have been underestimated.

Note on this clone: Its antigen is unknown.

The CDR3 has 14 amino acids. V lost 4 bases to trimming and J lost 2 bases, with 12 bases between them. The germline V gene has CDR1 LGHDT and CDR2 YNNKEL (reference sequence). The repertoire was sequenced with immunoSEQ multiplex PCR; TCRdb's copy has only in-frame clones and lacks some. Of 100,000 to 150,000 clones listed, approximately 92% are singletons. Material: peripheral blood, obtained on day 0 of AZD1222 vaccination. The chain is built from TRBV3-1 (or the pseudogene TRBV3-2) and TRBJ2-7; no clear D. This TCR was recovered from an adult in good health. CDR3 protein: CASSPSGKTYEQYF. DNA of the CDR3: TGTGCCAGCAGCCCTTCGGGTAAGACCTACGAGCAGTACTTC.